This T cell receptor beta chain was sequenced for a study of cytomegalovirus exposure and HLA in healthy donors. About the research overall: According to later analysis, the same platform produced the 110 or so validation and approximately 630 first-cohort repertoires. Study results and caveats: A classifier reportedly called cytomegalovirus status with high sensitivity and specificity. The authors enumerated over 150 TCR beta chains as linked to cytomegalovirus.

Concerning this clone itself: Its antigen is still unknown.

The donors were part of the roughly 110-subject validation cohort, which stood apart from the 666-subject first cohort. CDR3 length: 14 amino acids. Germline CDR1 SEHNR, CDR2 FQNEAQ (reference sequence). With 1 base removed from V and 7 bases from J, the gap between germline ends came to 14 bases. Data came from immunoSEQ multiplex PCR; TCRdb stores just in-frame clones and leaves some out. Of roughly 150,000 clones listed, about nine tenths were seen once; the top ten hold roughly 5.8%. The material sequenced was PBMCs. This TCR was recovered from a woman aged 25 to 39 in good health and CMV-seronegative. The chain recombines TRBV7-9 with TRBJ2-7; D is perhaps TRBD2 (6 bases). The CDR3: CASSLVPLAGEQYF. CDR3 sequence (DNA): TGTGCCAGCAGCTTAGTTCCACTAGCCGGGGAGCAGTACTTC. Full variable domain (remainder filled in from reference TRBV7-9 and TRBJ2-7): DTGVSQNPRHKITKRGQNVTFRCDPISEHNRLYWYRQTLGQGPEFLTYFQNEAQLEKSRLLSDRFSAERPKGSFSTLEIQRTEQGDSAMYLCASSLVPLAGEQYFGPGTRLTVT.